These T cell receptor beta chains were read from a single sample in a study of control samples from healthy donors and cancer patients. Here immunoSEQ multiplex PCR was the method, and the copy in TCRdb shows in-frame clones only, minus some. The sample records roughly 200,000 clones, 85% to 95% being singletons. What was sequenced was blood. The source is a man aged 50 or older in good health. The CDR3 runs from the conserved cysteine through the conserved F or W. D genes are given only for firm matches. Expanded clones get a size class; other rows say once, few or many, or leave the size out.

-	TRBV5-8	TRBJ2-7	-	TGTGCCAGCAGCTTGGCCCCAGACAGCCTCTACGAGCAGTACTTC	CASSLAPDSLYEQYF
-	TRBV5-1	TRBJ1-5	-	TGCGCCAGCAGCTTGTTAGGGCCGAATCAGCCCCAGCATTTT	CASSLLGPNQPQHF
-	TRBV20-1	TRBJ2-5	-	TGCAGGCAAGAACTAGGAGAGACCCAGTACTTC	CRQELGETQYF
-	TRBV6-2/TRBV6-3	TRBJ1-3	-	TGTGCCAGCAGTTACGCGGGACATTCGCTCGGAAACACCATATATTTT	CASSYAGHSLGNTIYF
TRBD1	TRBV7-3	TRBJ2-5	-	TGTGCCAGCAGCCGGGGACAGCAAGAGACCCAGTACTTC	CASSRGQQETQYF
-	TRBV18	TRBJ1-5	once	TGTGCCAGCTCACAGGCCGGGGATCAGCCCCAGCATTTT	CASSQAGDQPQHF
TRBD1	TRBV2	TRBJ2-5	-	TGTGCCAGCAGTAGACAGGGCTACCAAGAGACCCAGTACTTC	CASSRQGYQETQYF
-	TRBV6-2/TRBV6-3	TRBJ1-1	-	TGTGCCAGCAGTTGGCCAGAGGGAGCTTTCTTT	CASSWPEGAFF
-	TRBV7-9	TRBJ1-5	-	TGTGCCAGCAGCTTAGAAGGGGGAGGGCCCCAGCATTTT	CASSLEGGGPQHF
-	TRBV12-5	TRBJ1-3	-	TGTGCTATTGGGGGCCGTGGAAACACCATATATTTT	CAIGGRGNTIYF
-	TRBV28	TRBJ2-4	-	TGTGCCAGCAGCTCCAGGACGTTAGCCAAAAACATTCAGTACTTC	CASSSRTLAKNIQYF
-	TRBV30	TRBJ1-2	-	TGTGCCTGGAGTGTCGGGGATGGCTACACCTTC	CAWSVGDGYTF
-	TRBV6-2/TRBV6-3	TRBJ2-3	-	TGTGCCAGCAGTTATTATGGGCAGGGCCGCACAGATACGCAGTATTTT	CASSYYGQGRTDTQYF
TRBD1	TRBV5-8	TRBJ1-2	-	TGTGCCAGCAGCTTTTGGGACAGACCCTTCTATGGCTACACCTTC	CASSFWDRPFYGYTF
TRBD2	TRBV14	TRBJ2-3	once	TGTGCCAGCAGCCAAAACGTACGGACTAGCGGACCAGATACGCAGTATTTT	CASSQNVRTSGPDTQYF
TRBD1	TRBV5-8	TRBJ1-2	-	TGTGCCAGCAGCTTGGCGGGACAGTATGGCTACACCTTC	CASSLAGQYGYTF
TRBD2	TRBV7-6	TRBJ2-3	-	TGTGCCAGCAGCCCCCTATCACGGGCGGGGGGCCGTACAGATACGCAGTATTTT	CASSPLSRAGGRTDTQYF
TRBD1	TRBV19	TRBJ1-2	-	TGTGCCAGCCACCCGGGGACAGGGGACTATGGCTACACCTTC	CASHPGTGDYGYTF
-	TRBV6-5	TRBJ2-2	-	TGTGCCAGCAGGGTTTGGGGTAGAGAGGAGCTGTTTTTT	CASRVWGREELFF
-	TRBV7-6	TRBJ1-3	-	TGTGCCAGCAGCTTACCTAGTTCTGGAAACACCATATATTTT	CASSLPSSGNTIYF
-	TRBV6-6	TRBJ1-5	-	TGTGCCAGCAGTTATACAAACTTCAATCAGCCCCAGCATTTT	CASSYTNFNQPQHF
TRBD1	TRBV10-3	TRBJ2-7	-	TGTGCCATCAGTGAAAGACAGGGGAGCTCCTACGAGCAGTACTTC	CAISERQGSSYEQYF
-	TRBV7-9	TRBJ1-5	-	TGTGCCAGCAGCTTAAGCGGCCTCCGTAGCAATCAGCCCCAGCATTTT	CASSLSGLRSNQPQHF
-	TRBV14	TRBJ2-1	-	TGTGCCAGCAGTCAGCTGGACTTCTACCAAAACAATGAGCAGTTCTTC	CASSQLDFYQNNEQFF
-	TRBV28	TRBJ2-3	-	TGTGCCAGCAGCTTCCGGATCACAGATACGCAGTATTTT	CASSFRITDTQYF
-	TRBV30	TRBJ2-2	-	TGTGCCTGGGGGCCGAACGGGGAGCTGTTTTTT	CAWGPNGELFF
-	TRBV7-2	TRBJ2-5	-	TGTGCCAGCAGCTTAACCAGCGGGCCACTCCAAGAGACCCAGTACTTC	CASSLTSGPLQETQYF
-	TRBV19	TRBJ2-1	-	TGTGCCAGTAGTATGACCCTCCGCAGGGGCAATGAGCAGTTCTTC	CASSMTLRRGNEQFF
-	TRBV21-1	TRBJ1-3	-	TGTGCCAGCTTATTCACCGGCAGGGGGGGTGGAAACACCATATATTTT	CASLFTGRGGGNTIYF
TRBD2	TRBV6-5	TRBJ2-7	-	TGTGCCAGCGCCGCGACTAGCGGCTACGAGCAGTACTTC	CASAATSGYEQYF
-	TRBV29-1	TRBJ2-1	-	TGCAGCGTTACCCCAGGGAAAGATGAGCAGTTCTTC	CSVTPGKDEQFF
-	TRBV19	TRBJ1-5	-	TGTGCCAGTAACCTGCCGCGGGCCCCTAATCAGCCCCAGCATTTT	CASNLPRAPNQPQHF
-	TRBV19	TRBJ1-1	few	TGTGCCAGTAGTATCTGGGGGAAAGAAGCTTTCTTT	CASSIWGKEAFF
-	TRBV6-1	TRBJ1-2	-	TGTGCCAGCAGTGAAGCGGGAAGCCTTTATGGCTACACCTTC	CASSEAGSLYGYTF
-	TRBV28	TRBJ1-6	-	TGTGCCAGCAGTCCCCGGGGGCGGAGCTCCTATAATTCACCCCTCCACTTT	CASSPRGRSSYNSPLHF
-	TRBV5-1	TRBJ1-2	once	TGCGCCAGCAGCCACTCGGGGGTCAGCGGCTATGGCTACACCTTC	CASSHSGVSGYGYTF
-	TRBV2	TRBJ1-5	-	TGTGCCAGCAACCCGTCGGTGAGCAATCAGCCCCAGCATTTT	CASNPSVSNQPQHF
TRBD1	TRBV19	TRBJ1-6	-	TGTGCCAGTAGTACGACGACAGGGGCGAATTCACCCCTCCACTTT	CASSTTTGANSPLHF
-	TRBV30	TRBJ2-1	-	TGTGCCTGGGCCCGGGCAGGAGGATCCAATGAGCAGTTCTTC	CAWARAGGSNEQFF
-	TRBV12-3/TRBV12-4	TRBJ2-1	-	TGTGCCAGCAGTTCTGACAGTTACAATGAGCAGTTCTTC	CASSSDSYNEQFF
-	TRBV6-1	TRBJ2-7	-	TGTGCCAGCAGTGATTCGCAGGCCTACGAGCAGTACTTC	CASSDSQAYEQYF
TRBD2	TRBV30	TRBJ2-2	-	TGTGCCTCAGCGGGGGACACCAACACCGGGGAGCTGTTTTTT	CASAGDTNTGELFF
-	TRBV5-5	TRBJ2-1	-	TGTGCCAGCAGCCGGCCACCGAGCTACAATGAGCAGTTCTTC	CASSRPPSYNEQFF
-	TRBV7-8	TRBJ1-2	once	TGTGCCAGCAGCAAACAGGACAACGTCTATGGCTACACCTTC	CASSKQDNVYGYTF
TRBD2	TRBV3-1/TRBV3-2	TRBJ2-1	-	TGTGCCAGCAGCCAAGGGACTAGCTACAATGAGCAGTTCTTC	CASSQGTSYNEQFF
-	TRBV27	TRBJ1-5	-	TGTGCCAGCAGCCGAGGGGGTCAGAGCAATCAGCCCCAGCATTTT	CASSRGGQSNQPQHF
-	TRBV29-1	TRBJ1-5	-	TGCAGCGTTGAGCCCGGGCAAGGTCAGCCCCAGCATTTT	CSVEPGQGQPQHF
TRBD1	TRBV5-6	TRBJ1-3	-	TGTGCCAGCAGCTTGGTGGGACAGGAATACTCTGGAAACACCATATATTTT	CASSLVGQEYSGNTIYF
-	TRBV21-1	TRBJ1-6	-	TGTGCCAGCACCCTGGGACAGGGGTGGTATTCACCCCTCCACTTT	CASTLGQGWYSPLHF
-	TRBV19	TRBJ1-5	-	TGTGCCAGTAGCCCTCAGGGCTACAATCAGCCCCAGCATTTT	CASSPQGYNQPQHF
-	TRBV19	TRBJ1-5	-	TGTGCCAGTAGTAGGGAGAAGGGACATAGCAATCAGCCCCAGCATTTT	CASSREKGHSNQPQHF
TRBD2	TRBV6-4	TRBJ2-1	few	TGTGCCAGCAGTGACAGTAGCGGGTACAATGAGCAGTTCTTC	CASSDSSGYNEQFF
TRBD1	TRBV18	TRBJ1-5	-	TGTGCCAGCTCACGGGACAGGGGAGAGGAACAGCCCCAGCATTTT	CASSRDRGEEQPQHF